The subject of this entry is one T cell receptor beta chain. This entry belongs to a study of blood T cells in healthy people across ages. The authors ran a second PCR of about 6 to 11 cycles using a sample-barcoded 5' primer and a J-beta primer mix. Via MiXCR, TCRdb re-called the 5' RACE reads, giving one row per CDR3 protein. This table has approximately 2,000,000 distinct CDR3 sequences, roughly two fifths appearing once. In germline, CDR1 is ENHRY, CDR2 SYGVKD. This CDR3 has 18 residues. The trim removed 5 bases at V and 1 base at J, leaving 9 bases unmatched. The chain links TRBV10-3 to TRBJ2-3; 13 bases are shared with TRBD2. The clonotype originates from a human donor in good health. Material for sequencing was blood. The CDR3 region has the DNA TGTGCCATCAGTAGCGGACTAGCGGGGGCAGGTCGCACAGATACGCAGTATTTT. Residues: CAISSGLAGAGRTDTQYF.